The present T cell receptor beta chain was sequenced within a study of cytomegalovirus exposure and HLA in healthy donors. Study overall: It was reported in a later analysis that the 95 to 150 validation repertoires used the same platform as the 650 to 800 first-cohort repertoires.

Concerning this clone: Its specificity is unknown.

Clones were read by immunoSEQ multiplex PCR, and TCRdb kept only the in-frame ones, dropping some. The sample records about 88,000 clones, roughly 84% being singletons. The length of the CDR3 is 14 residues. Germline assignment: CDR1 LNHDA and CDR2 SQIVND (reference sequence). Trimming removed 4 bases at V and 2 bases at J, with 9 bases between. Study-wide results and limits: Through in vitro validation, three CMV-associated chains were shown to be specific for CMV antigens.

The source of this sequence is a woman between 18 and 30 years old in good health and CMV-seropositive. Sample: PBMCs. The chain couples TRBV19 to TRBJ1-5; the D gene is possibly TRBD1 (6 bases). CDR3 nucleotides: TGTGCCAGTAGTAAGGGGGACGGCAATCAGCCCCAGCATTTT. As protein: CASSKGDGNQPQHF.